Sequencing of this T cell receptor beta chain was carried out in a study of T cell responses to AZD1222 COVID-19 vaccine. The method was immunoSEQ multiplex PCR; TCRdb's version includes in-frame clones alone and lacks a portion of them. The table has 150,000 or so clones, 90% to 95% seen once. The CDR3 loop spans 11 amino acids. Trimming pared 4 bases from V and 5 bases from J, leaving 8 bases between. From germline, CDR1 is SQVTM and CDR2 ANQGSEA. As regards this clone: Its antigen remains unknown.

Broader study findings: Sampling that yielded the repertoires occurred only after the peak T cell response. Breadth and depth of Spike-specific TCRs rose after two AZD1222 doses.

The input for sequencing was peripheral blood, taken on day 0 of AZD1222 vaccination. The rearrangement uses TRBV29-1 and TRBJ2-5; D ambiguous. This clonotype was sampled from an adult in good health. CDR3 protein: CSVGASETQYF. The CDR3 nucleotides read TGCAGCGTTGGGGCCTCCGAGACCCAGTACTTC.